The T cell receptor (beta chain) under discussion was sequenced for a study of cytomegalovirus exposure and HLA in healthy donors. Findings of the study overall: One variant, a missense change in DCLRE1C, was linked in a later analysis to TCR beta V- and J-gene trimming. An analysis done earlier found most TCR beta V segments productive about 87% or about 30% of the time.

As regards this clone: Antigen unknown.

PCR employed 60 Vbeta and 13 Jbeta primers. Profiling relied on immunoSEQ multiplex PCR, and the TCRdb table lists in-frame clones only, not all of them. Of 110,000 to 150,000 clones listed, 70% to 80% are singletons. Germline-derived CDR1 and CDR2 are MNHEY and SVGAGI. V lost 5 bases to trimming and J lost 3 bases; unmatched junction nucleotides: 3. There are 13 residues in the CDR3. The TCR was taken from an older woman in good health and CMV-seropositive. The sequencing input was PBMCs. The rearrangement links TRBV6-5 to TRBJ1-2, with 7 positions matching TRBD1. DNA for the CDR3: TGTGCCAGCAGTACGGGGACAGACTATGGCTACACCTTC. This sequence encodes CASSTGTDYGYTF.